The T cell receptor beta chain described here comes from a study of T cell responses to AZD1222 COVID-19 vaccine. Findings and caveats of the study: There were repertoire samples only from the period after the peak T cell response. Seropositive AZD1222 recipients at baseline numbered only five to seven. Possibly, clonal diversity was underestimated; donors were largely white British and included more females.

Sequenced by immunoSEQ multiplex PCR; TCRdb stores in-frame clones only, minus some. In the table there are approximately 190,000 clones, roughly 93% of which are singletons. Notes on this clone: Its target is not known.

This TCR came from an adult in good health. The sequencing used peripheral blood, collected on day 0 of AZD1222 vaccination.

CDR3 in amino acids: CASSSQSGTRALAGELFF. CDR3 nucleotides: TGTGCCAGCAGCTCTCAGAGCGGGACTAGGGCCTTAGCCGGGGAGCTGTTTTTT. This chain connects TRBV7-2 to TRBJ2-2, with 8 nucleotides matching TRBD2. This CDR3 contains 18 residues. Germline V CDR1 and CDR2: SGHTA, FQGNSA. After removal of 4 bases from V and 6 bases from J, the junction contained 16 bases not matched to a gene.